Presented here are 30 T cell receptor beta chains from one specimen sequenced in a study of T cells in localized non-small cell lung cancer (dated by TCRdb to 2019 to 2021). Libraries came from the immunoSEQ multiplex PCR assay. TCRdb provides this immuneACCESS table in a form limited to in-frame rearrangements. Some clones are lacking; in checked studies, under half of them reflect an unresolved V gene, and why the rest are absent is not known. This sample lists tens of thousands of clones; about 90% were detected once. 0.95% to 1.3% of the sample goes to the ten largest clones. Sequences were derived from peripheral blood, sampled before any cancer treatment. These receptors all come from a woman aged 35 to 69 with stage I lung adenocarcinoma.

This clone came up once. This sequence joins TRBV28 and TRBJ1-6; D remains unclear. Trimming shortened V by 7 bases and J by 8 bases, and 18 bases separated the two germline ends. Germline V gene lookup returns CDR1 MDHEN and CDR2 SYDVKM. This CDR3 is built from 15 residues. Here the CDR3 reads CASTAGSKVHSPLHF. CDR3 DNA: TGTGCCAGCACTGCCGGGAGTAAGGTCCATTCACCCCTCCACTTT.

This clone appeared a few times. The CDR3 region is CASSGGSYRGKSYNEQFF. CDR3 DNA: TGTGCCAGCAGTGGGGGTTCTTACAGGGGGAAATCCTACAATGAGCAGTTCTTC. The rearrangement links TRBV6-1 to TRBJ2-1, with 8 bases matching TRBD1. Germline V CDR1 and CDR2: MNHNS, SASEGT. V dropped 4 bases and J dropped 1; count of bases not matched to a gene: 12. This CDR3 region has 18 residues.

This chain links TRBV14 with TRBJ2-7; no definite D call. Germline values: CDR1 SGHDN, CDR2 FVKESK. V gave up 3 bases and J gave up 3 bases, with 6 bases separating them. The CDR3 is made up of 12 amino acids. CDR3 coding DNA: TGTGCCAGCAGCCAGTCGGGCTACGAGCAGTACTTC. It specifies CASSQSGYEQYF. Supplemented by reference TRBV14 and TRBJ2-7, the full variable domain reads EAGVTQFPSHSVIEKGQTVTLRCDPISGHDNLYWYRRVMGKEIKFLLHFVKESKQDESGMPNNRFLAERTGGTYSTLKVQPAELEDSGVYFCASSQSGYEQYFGPGTRLTVT.

The rearrangement links TRBV30 to TRBJ2-1, with D hard to call. The CDR3 covers 12 residues. The germline V gene encodes CDR1 GTSNPN and CDR2 SVGIG (reference sequence). Trimming took 4 bases from V and 10 from J, leaving 14 bases between them. CDR3 residues: CAWIGLGEEQFF. In DNA, the CDR3 is TGTGCCTGGATAGGTTTAGGCGAGGAGCAGTTCTTC.

This clone was observed once. This sequence joins TRBV9 and TRBJ1-2, with a weak D call TRBD1 (6 bases). The CDR3 is 14 amino acids. The V end lost 4 bases, the J end lost 4 bases, and 14 bases lay between the germline ends. Per the germline V gene, CDR1 is SGDLS and CDR2 is YYNGEE. The CDR3 is CASSSSGGSYGYTF. DNA for the CDR3: TGTGCCAGCAGCTCCAGTGGGGGCTCCTATGGCTACACCTTC.

The chain combines TRBV15 with TRBJ2-7; D possibly uses TRBD1 or TRBD2 (6 bases each). The length of the CDR3 is 14 residues. Germline CDR1 and CDR2: LNHNV and YYDKDF (reference sequence). Trimming stripped 0 bases from V and 2 bases from J, with 8 bases between. The CDR3 region is CATSRDRGPYEQYF. The CDR3 nucleotides are TGTGCCACCAGCAGAGATCGGGGGCCCTACGAGCAGTACTTC.

V gene TRBV7-8 combines with J gene TRBJ2-7; D gene unclear. Per germline, CDR1 SGHVS and CDR2 FQNEAQ. The CDR3 totals 12 residues. Trimming stripped 5 bases from V and 2 bases from J, with 7 bases between. In nucleotides, the CDR3 is TGTGCCAGCAGCCCGGATGCCTACGAGCAGTACTTC. It encodes CASSPDAYEQYF.

The chain has TRBV13 and TRBJ2-1, with TRBD2 identical over 15 bases. This CDR3 spans 16 amino acids. J was trimmed by 9 bases and V by 3 bases; bases with no gene match: 6. Germline V gene lookup returns CDR1 PRHDT and CDR2 FYEKMQ (reference sequence). CDR3 amino acids: CASSFRTSGGAPEQFF. In nucleotides, the CDR3 is TGTGCCAGCAGCTTTAGGACTAGCGGGGGGGCCCCTGAGCAGTTCTTC.

The rearrangement joins TRBV2 to TRBJ1-4, with TRBD1 identical over 7 bases. This CDR3 has 13 amino acids. Losses at the gene ends were 11 bases for V and 6 bases for J; bases not matched to a gene: 9. Germline V lookup: CDR1 SNHLY, CDR2 FYNNEI. Here the CDR3 reads CAGRGGTDEKLFF. The CDR3 nucleotides read TGTGCCGGGCGAGGGGGCACTGATGAAAAACTGTTTTTT.

The chain carries TRBV19 and TRBJ2-2; the D gene could be TRBD1 or TRBD2 (5 bases each). The CDR3 loop spans 15 amino acids. The V end lost 4 bases, the J end lost 5 bases, and 14 bases lay between the germline ends. Germline CDR1 and CDR2: LNHDA and SQIVND (reference sequence). In DNA, the CDR3 is TGTGCCAGTAGTACGGAGAGGGGATGGACCGGGGAGCTGTTTTTT. Translating it yields CASSTERGWTGELFF.

V and J are TRBV29-1 and TRBJ2-1; 9 nucleotides agree with TRBD1. The germline V gene has CDR1 SQVTM and CDR2 ANQGSEA. V lost 7 bases to trimming and J lost 1 base; unmatched junction nucleotides: 2. The CDR3 is 13 residues long. The CDR3 sequence is CSDGTGSYNEQFF. The CDR3 nucleotides are TGCAGCGACGGGACAGGGTCCTACAATGAGCAGTTCTTC.

The chain employs TRBV29-1 and TRBJ1-5; D is unresolved. V lost 2 bases, J lost 5 bases, and 10 bases lay in between. CDR3 size: 13 residues. CDR1 is SQVTM and CDR2 is ANQGSEA in the germline V gene. This CDR3 is CSVEYSQDQPQHF. CDR3 DNA sequence: TGCAGCGTTGAATATAGCCAGGATCAGCCCCAGCATTTT.

This clone was detected only a few times. The chain couples TRBV7-2 to TRBJ1-2, with unresolved D. CDR1 is SGHTA, CDR2 FQGNSA, per germline. This CDR3 contains 15 residues. The V end was cut by 1 base, the J end by 4 bases, with 13 bases between. CDR3 in amino acids: CASSLDGKGFYGYTF. The CDR3 nucleotides are TGTGCCAGCAGCTTAGATGGGAAGGGCTTCTATGGCTACACCTTC.

CDR3 loop: CASSLALSEQYF. The CDR3 nucleotides are TGTGCCAGCAGCTTAGCTTTGAGTGAGCAGTACTTC. V usage is TRBV11-2 and J usage is TRBJ2-7; D ambiguous. CDR1 and CDR2 from the germline V gene are SGHAT and FQNNGV. V dropped 1 base and J dropped 7 bases, with 8 bases sitting between them. The length of the CDR3 is 12 residues.

The chain couples TRBV7-9 to TRBJ1-1, with D tentatively TRBD1 (5 bases). Germline-derived CDR1 and CDR2 are SEHNR and FQNEAQ (reference sequence). Trimming took 4 bases from V and 4 from J, leaving 22 bases between them. This CDR3 has 17 amino acids. The CDR3 bases are TGTGCCAGCAGCTCCCGTGGGGAAAGGGGTCGTGGCACTGAAGCTTTCTTT. Translated, it gives CASSSRGERGRGTEAFF. Using reference TRBV7-9 and TRBJ1-1 for the parts outside the CDR3, the full variable domain is DTGVSQNPRHKITKRGQNVTFRCDPISEHNRLYWYRQTLGQGPEFLTYFQNEAQLEKSRLLSDRFSAERPKGSFSTLEIQRTEQGDSAMYLCASSSRGERGRGTEAFFGQGTRLTVV.

The rearrangement joins TRBV30 to TRBJ1-1, with 7 positions matching TRBD1. CDR3 length: 14 amino acids. J was trimmed by 5 bases and V by 0 bases; bases with no gene match: 6. Germline V gives CDR1 GTSNPN, CDR2 SVGIG (reference sequence). The CDR3 spells CAWSVQGGRTEAFF. The CDR3 coding sequence is TGTGCCTGGAGTGTACAAGGGGGCAGGACTGAAGCTTTCTTT.

The V gene is TRBV19, the J gene TRBJ2-1; 12 bases map to TRBD2. Germline trimming cut 6 bases from V and 7 bases from J; bases unmatched to any gene: 13. CDR1 and CDR2 (germline): LNHDA, SQIVND (reference sequence). This CDR3 contains 17 residues. The CDR3 protein is CASSRLTSGGPRNEQFF. The CDR3 DNA sequence: TGTGCCAGTAGCCGTCTCACTAGCGGGGGGCCACGGAATGAGCAGTTCTTC.

The rearrangement links TRBV5-1 to TRBJ2-7; TRBD1 matches at 8 bases. Trimming cost V 5 bases and J 2 bases; bases outside gene matches: 9. CDR1 and CDR2 from the germline V gene are SGHRS and YFSETQ. The CDR3 spans 15 residues. CDR3 nucleotides: TGCGCCAGCAGGCCTGACAGGGGCCTAACCTACGAGCAGTACTTC. Protein sequence: CASRPDRGLTYEQYF.

The V and J genes are TRBV7-2 and TRBJ2-1, with D possibly being TRBD1 or TRBD2 (6 bases each). There are 13 residues in the CDR3. Germline V gene lookup returns CDR1 SGHTA and CDR2 FQGNSA. Trimming cost V 2 bases and J 10 bases, with 12 bases left between them. The chain's CDR3 is CASSLSRGDEQFF. The CDR3 bases are TGTGCCAGCAGCTTATCGAGGGGGGACGAGCAGTTCTTC. The variable domain in full, with the rest retrieved from reference TRBV7-2 and TRBJ2-1, is GAGVSQSPSNKVTEKGKDVELRCDPISGHTALYWYRQSLGQGLEFLIYFQGNSAPDKSGLPSDRFSAERTGGSVSTLTIQRTQQEDSAVYLCASSLSRGDEQFFGPGTRLTVL.

The chain employs TRBV9 and TRBJ1-4; 9 bases align to TRBD1. The V gene's germline CDR1 is SGDLS and CDR2 YYNGEE. J gave up 7 bases and V 4 bases, and 5 bases lay outside the gene matches. The CDR3 covers 14 residues. The CDR3 DNA reads as TGTGCCAGCAGCTTACAGGGGGCGGCTGAAAAACTGTTTTTT. It is translated as CASSLQGAAEKLFF.

The chain joins TRBV18 to TRBJ2-1, with TRBD1 as a possible D gene (5 bases). V lost 5 bases to trimming and J lost 5 bases, with 13 bases between them. This CDR3 spans 14 amino acids. Germline lookup yields CDR1 KGHSH and CDR2 LQKENI. In nucleotides, the CDR3 is TGTGCCAGCTCAATAAAACAGGAAAACAATGAGCAGTTCTTC. It yields the protein CASSIKQENNEQFF. The full variable domain, its missing parts supplied by reference TRBV18 and TRBJ2-1, is NAGVMQNPRHLVRRRGQEARLRCSPMKGHSHVYWYRQLPEEGLKFMVYLQKENIIDESGMPKERFSAEFPKEGPSILRIQQVVRGDSAAYFCASSIKQENNEQFFGPGTRLTVL.

This chain connects TRBV28 to TRBJ2-1; D might be TRBD1 (6 bases). CDR3 length equals 13 residues. Germline V CDR1 and CDR2: MDHEN, SYDVKM. V dropped 9 bases and J dropped 3 bases, with 12 bases sitting between them. The CDR3 spells CASRQGSYNEQFF. The CDR3 coding sequence is TGTGCCAGTAGGCAGGGGAGCTACAATGAGCAGTTCTTC.

The CDR3 loop reads CASSGVTTGTQYF. The CDR3, as DNA: TGTGCCAGCAGTGGGGTAACGACGGGGACTCAGTATTTT. This chain links TRBV2 with TRBJ2-3, with a weak D call TRBD2 (6 bases). This CDR3 spans 13 amino acids. V was trimmed by 4 bases and J by 12 bases, leaving 17 bases between them. The germline V gene has CDR1 SNHLY and CDR2 FYNNEI.

This chain links TRBV12-1 with TRBJ2-1; TRBD2 is taken as the D call from the table, unchecked against the DNA. TRBV12-1 is given as a pseudogene. There are 16 residues in the CDR3. As DNA, the CDR3 is TGTGCCAGCAGCTTTGTCCTAGCGGGAATTTACAATGAGCAGTTCTTC. Protein product: CASSFVLAGIYNEQFF.

V gene TRBV27 combines with J gene TRBJ1-1; D ambiguous. This CDR3 comprises 16 residues. V was trimmed by 5 bases and J by 4 bases, leaving 20 bases between them. The V gene's germline CDR1 is MNHEY and CDR2 SMNVEV (reference sequence). The CDR3 region has the DNA TGTGCCAGCAGTAAAGCCCTCGGGGAGGCTAGCACTGAAGCTTTCTTT. Translation: CASSKALGEASTEAFF.

The chain is built from TRBV5-4 and TRBJ1-6; no clear D. The germline V and J ends were trimmed by 4 bases and 8 bases, with 16 bases remaining between them. CDR1 and CDR2 from the germline V gene are SGHNT and YYREEE (reference sequence). This CDR3 has 15 amino acids. The CDR3 sequence: CASSAGLLGDSPLHF. The CDR3 DNA follows: TGTGCCAGCAGCGCTGGGCTCCTGGGAGATTCACCCCTCCACTTT.

The rearrangement uses TRBV19 and TRBJ1-2; a weak D match, TRBD1 (6 bases). Germline V gives CDR1 LNHDA, CDR2 SQIVND (reference sequence). The CDR3 sequence is 15 residues long. V was cut by 10 bases and J by 8 bases, with 26 bases left in between. The CDR3 DNA reads TGTGCCACCACGGACAGCTTAGTGTTCCCTCTCGGCTACACCTTC. It translates to CATTDSLVFPLGYTF.

This chain connects TRBV5-4 to TRBJ1-1; no clear D gene. CDR3 length: 12 residues. Germline assignment: CDR1 SGHNT and CDR2 YYREEE (reference sequence). Trimming took 5 bases from V and 5 from J, leaving 10 bases between them. CDR3 in DNA: TGTGCCAGCAGTTTCACGGGGACTGAAGCTTTCTTT. Translated, it gives CASSFTGTEAFF.

The rearrangement joins TRBV5-6 to TRBJ2-2, with 8 bases identical to TRBD2. The CDR3 runs to 14 residues. V lost 4 bases, J lost 6 bases, and 5 bases stayed unmatched. Per germline, CDR1 SGHDT and CDR2 YYEEEE. The CDR3 here is CASSIPGRAGELFF. The CDR3 DNA follows: TGTGCCAGCAGCATTCCCGGGAGGGCCGGGGAGCTGTTTTTT.

The V call is TRBV15, the J call TRBJ2-3, with D possibly matching TRBD1 (6 bases). The CDR3 has 15 amino acids. Trimming removed 0 bases at V and 4 bases at J, with 11 bases between. CDR1 is LNHNV, CDR2 YYDKDF, per germline (reference sequence). CDR3 DNA: TGTGCCACCAGCAGAGACAGGGGCGGTGCAGATACGCAGTATTTT. Protein product: CATSRDRGGADTQYF.